The sequence of this TCR beta chain was determined in a study of T cell clones after liver transplantation. Germline V gene sequence: CDR1 SQVTM, CDR2 ANQGSEA. Trimming took off 4 bases at V and 5 bases at J, with 18 bases between the two ends. The CDR3 length is 16 residues. In the case of this clone: Its specificity is not known.

Assay: immunoSEQ multiplex PCR; the TCRdb copy retains only in-frame clones and omits some. Of over 100 clones listed, roughly 32% are singletons. Sequencing of dividing CFSE-low cells from the MLR defined alloreactive TCRbeta sequences. The TCR sequence derives from a human patient who received a liver transplant. A subset of T cells may come from the graft donor. The chain employs TRBV29-1 and TRBJ2-6; D is undetermined. The source material was CD4+ T cells from cultured PBMCs. CDR3 in amino acids: CSVGVLIQSRANVLTF. In DNA form, the CDR3 reads TGCAGCGTTGGTGTGCTAATACAAAGTCGGGCCAACGTCCTGACTTTC.